Below are 10 T cell receptor beta chains sequenced from a single sample in a study of OX40 agonist ivuxolimab in advanced cancers. The data were produced by immunoSEQ multiplex PCR, yet TCRdb's version contains in-frame clones alone and is incomplete. The repertoire holds 80,000 or so clones, roughly 86% seen once, with roughly 8% in the top ten. The source was CD4+ or CD8+ T cells sorted from blood, collected in a trial of the OX40 agonist ivuxolimab. The receptors shown here come from an adult with an advanced solid tumor such as melanoma, head and neck, liver or kidney cancer.

The genes are TRBV27 and TRBJ2-5; 8 bases are shared with TRBD1. Per germline, CDR1 MNHEY and CDR2 SMNVEV (reference sequence). This CDR3 spans 15 amino acids. V was pared by 5 bases and J by 4 bases, with 9 bases of the junction left unmatched. The CDR3 is CASSPRRGRSETQYF. CDR3 DNA sequence: TGTGCCAGCAGTCCCCGCAGGGGGCGATCAGAGACCCAGTACTTC.

This chain links TRBV18 with TRBJ1-2; the match to TRBD1 covers 10 bases. The germline V gene has CDR1 KGHSH and CDR2 LQKENI. This CDR3 spans 19 amino acids. V was pared by 9 bases and J by 0 bases, with 19 bases of the junction left unmatched. This chain's CDR3 is CASSMNPGTGDLTNYGYTF. The CDR3 coding sequence is TGTGCCAGTTCGATGAACCCCGGGACAGGGGACCTTACTAACTATGGCTACACCTTC.

The chain has TRBV11-3 and TRBJ2-1; TRBD2 matches at 11 bases. V lost 6 bases to trimming and J lost 3 bases; unmatched junction nucleotides: 7. The CDR3 has 16 amino acids. CDR1 and CDR2 (germline): SGHNT, YENEEA. CDR3 bases: TGTGCCAGCAGTAGACCTCTAGCGGGGGGCTACAATGAGCAGTTCTTC. It specifies CASSRPLAGGYNEQFF.

The rearrangement links TRBV6-5 to TRBJ2-1; D is unclear. The CDR3 runs to 8 residues. V was cut by 5 bases and J by 14 bases, with 4 bases left in between. Germline V gene lookup returns CDR1 MNHEY and CDR2 SVGAGI. The CDR3 reads CASSDEFF. Written as DNA, the CDR3 is TGTGCCAGCAGTGATGAGTTCTTC.

The chain is built from TRBV4-1 and TRBJ1-1; D is ambiguous. Between the trimmed V and J ends, which lost 4 bases and 8 bases, there was a span of 14 bases. Germline CDR1 reads MGHRA; CDR2 reads YSYEKL. The CDR3 covers 13 residues. The CDR3 reads CASSLSTRGEAFF. The CDR3 bases are TGCGCCAGCAGCCTCTCCACCCGGGGAGAAGCTTTCTTT.

The chain uses TRBV5-4 and TRBJ1-1; D ambiguous. CDR1 is SGHNT, CDR2 YYREEE, per germline (reference sequence). This CDR3 comprises 11 residues. The V end was cut by 4 bases, the J end by 1 base, with 2 bases between. In nucleotides, the CDR3 is TGTGCCAGCAGCCAGAACACTGAAGCTTTCTTT. Protein sequence: CASSQNTEAFF.

This clone was counted a few times. The chain uses TRBV11-2 and TRBJ2-5; perhaps TRBD1 as D (6 bases). The germline CDR1 and CDR2 sequences are SGHAT and FQNNGV. Deletions cut 5 bases from V and 5 bases from J, with 18 bases between. The CDR3 contains 15 residues. CDR3 bases: TGTGCCAGCAGCCTCGGGACCCAGAGGGGGGAGACCCAGTACTTC. It is translated as CASSLGTQRGETQYF.

The gene calls are TRBV5-1 and TRBJ2-7, with unresolved D. V lost 5 bases, J lost 3 bases, and 9 bases lay in between. This CDR3 is 12 amino acids long. Germline V gives CDR1 SGHRS, CDR2 YFSETQ. CDR3 in DNA: TGCGCCAGCAGTCCCAGCTACTACGAGCAGTACTTC. Its translation is CASSPSYYEQYF.

This clone was picked up one time. The J gene is TRBJ2-2, the V gene TRBV28; 9 nucleotides line up with TRBD1. The junction had 3 bases not matched to a gene; V was cut back by 7 bases and J by 3 bases. CDR1 and CDR2 from the germline V gene are MDHEN and SYDVKM. The CDR3 runs 14 residues. Here the CDR3 reads CASNGQGHTGELFF. CDR3 DNA: TGTGCCAGCAACGGACAGGGGCACACCGGGGAGCTGTTTTTT.

The chain combines TRBV5-1 with TRBJ2-5; 14 bases are a match to TRBD2. The CDR3 is made up of 18 amino acids. The germline V gene has CDR1 SGHRS and CDR2 YFSETQ. Losses at the gene ends were 4 bases for V and 5 bases for J; bases not matched to a gene: 13. The CDR3 spells CASSPGLAGVWIVETQYF. DNA for the CDR3: TGCGCCAGCAGCCCGGGACTAGCGGGAGTATGGATTGTGGAGACCCAGTACTTC. The whole variable domain, remainder taken from reference TRBV5-1 and TRBJ2-5, is KAGVTQTPRYLIKTRGQQVTLSCSPISGHRSVSWYQQTPGQGLQFLFEYFSETQRNKGNFPGRFSGRQFSNSRSEMNVSTLELGDSALYLCASSPGLAGVWIVETQYFGPGTRLLVL.